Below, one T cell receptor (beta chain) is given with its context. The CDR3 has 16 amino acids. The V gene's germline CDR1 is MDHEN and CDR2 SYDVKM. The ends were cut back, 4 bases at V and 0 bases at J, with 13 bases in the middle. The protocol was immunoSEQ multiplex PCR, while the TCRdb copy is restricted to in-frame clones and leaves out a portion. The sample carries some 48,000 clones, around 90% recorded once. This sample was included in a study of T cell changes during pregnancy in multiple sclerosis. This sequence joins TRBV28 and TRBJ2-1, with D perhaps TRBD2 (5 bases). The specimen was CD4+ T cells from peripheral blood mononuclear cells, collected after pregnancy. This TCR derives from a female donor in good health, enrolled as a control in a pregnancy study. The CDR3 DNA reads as TGTGCCAGCAGTTCAGGCGGGCGGAGCTCCTACAATGAGCAGTTCTTC. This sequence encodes CASSSGGRSSYNEQFF.